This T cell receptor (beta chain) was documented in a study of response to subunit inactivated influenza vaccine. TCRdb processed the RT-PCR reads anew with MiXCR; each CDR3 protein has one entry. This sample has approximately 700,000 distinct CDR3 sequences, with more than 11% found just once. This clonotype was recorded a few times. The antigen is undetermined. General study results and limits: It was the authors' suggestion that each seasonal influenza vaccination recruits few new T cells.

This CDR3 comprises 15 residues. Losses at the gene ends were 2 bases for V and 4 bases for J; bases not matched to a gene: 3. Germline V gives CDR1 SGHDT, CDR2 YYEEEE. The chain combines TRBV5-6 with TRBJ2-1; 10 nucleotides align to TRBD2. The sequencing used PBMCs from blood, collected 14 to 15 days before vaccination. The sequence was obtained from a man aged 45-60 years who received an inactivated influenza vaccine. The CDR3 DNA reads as TGTGCCAGCAGCTTTCCTAGCGGGAGTTACAATGAGCAGTTCTTC. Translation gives CASSFPSGSYNEQFF.